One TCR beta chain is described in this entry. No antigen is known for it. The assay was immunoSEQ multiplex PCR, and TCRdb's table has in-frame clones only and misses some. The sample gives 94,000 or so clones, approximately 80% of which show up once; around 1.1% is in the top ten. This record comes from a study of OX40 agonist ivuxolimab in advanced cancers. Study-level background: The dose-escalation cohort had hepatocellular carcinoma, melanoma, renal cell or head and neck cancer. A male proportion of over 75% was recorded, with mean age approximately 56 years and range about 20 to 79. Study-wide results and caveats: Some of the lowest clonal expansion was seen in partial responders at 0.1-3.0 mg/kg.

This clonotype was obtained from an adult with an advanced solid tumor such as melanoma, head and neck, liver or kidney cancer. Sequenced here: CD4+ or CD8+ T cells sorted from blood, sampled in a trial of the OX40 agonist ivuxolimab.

The CDR3 sequence: CASSQIGQGTEKLFF. In nucleotides, the CDR3 is TGCGCCAGCAGCCAAATCGGACAGGGGACTGAAAAACTGTTTTTT. V usage is TRBV4-1 and J usage is TRBJ1-4; 9 nucleotides align to TRBD1. The germline V gene encodes CDR1 MGHRA and CDR2 YSYEKL. The CDR3 has 15 amino acids. V lost 2 bases to trimming and J lost 7 bases; unmatched junction nucleotides: 5.